The 3 T cell receptor beta chains presented below share a single source sample, sequenced in a study of CD8 T cells in Susac syndrome. Random hexamers were used to reverse transcribe the RNA input (roughly 0.5 to 1 ug). TCRdb independently ran MiXCR on the immunoSEQ multiplex PCR reads; one entry per CDR3 protein. The sample includes approximately 190,000 distinct CDR3 sequences, around 90% of them seen just once. Sequenced material: CD4+ T cells from PBMCs. All receptors come from a human donor with Susac syndrome.

CDR3 residues: CASSSQSYEQYF. CDR3 DNA: TGTGCCAGCAGTTCCCAATCCTACGAGCAGTACTTC. The genes are TRBV12-3 or TRBV12-4 and TRBJ2-7; no firm D call. V was clipped by 4 bases and J by 1 base, with 5 bases between them. This CDR3 is built from 12 residues.

This chain connects TRBV30 to TRBJ2-1, with D hard to call. The germline V and J ends were trimmed by 2 bases and 12 bases, with 11 bases remaining between them. Germline CDR1 and CDR2: GTSNPN and SVGIG (reference sequence). This CDR3 comprises 11 residues. The CDR3 DNA reads as TGTGCCTGGAGTCTTCAGGTATTGCAGTTCTTC. Protein: CAWSLQVLQFF. Supplemented by reference TRBV30 and TRBJ2-1, the full variable domain reads SQTIHQWPATLVQPVGSPLSLECTVEGTSNPNLYWYRQAAGRGLQLLFYSVGIGQISSEVPQNLSASRPQDRQFILSSKKLLLSDSGFYLCAWSLQVLQFFGPGTRLTVL.

V is TRBV19 and J is TRBJ2-4; possible D gene TRBD1, 5 bases. CDR1 is LNHDA, CDR2 SQIVND, per germline (reference sequence). Trimming left V 5 bases short and J 0 bases short, with 23 bases between. The CDR3 covers 19 residues. CDR3: CASSPLVDKPKIAKNIQYF. CDR3 in DNA: TGTGCCAGTAGTCCCTTAGTGGACAAACCAAAAATAGCCAAAAACATTCAGTACTTC.